This TCR beta chain was sequenced in a study of T cells in Graves' hyperthyroidism and ophthalmopathy. Stable Graves' hyperthyroidism denoted no ophthalmopathy progression over 18 months. Hyperthyroidism, newly diagnosed and lasting under 2 months, affected patients aged 18 to 65. Lactation, pregnancy, other autoimmune disease or uncontrolled infection led to exclusion of patients. Orbital computed tomography and thyroid ultrasound, together with serum TRAb and thyroxine and clinical symptoms, were used for diagnoses. CDR1 is SNHLY and CDR2 is FYNNEI in the germline V gene. This CDR3 region has 15 residues. V was shortened by 8 bases and J by 5 bases, with 19 bases between the two germline ends. This clonotype was observed many times. From RNA transcripts, TCR beta CDR3 regions were amplified. When the TCR CDR3 underwent first-round RT-PCR, the HTBI primer set was used. Via MiXCR, TCRdb re-called the multiplex PCR reads, giving one row per CDR3 protein. The sample has about 300,000 distinct CDR3 sequences, approximately 15% seen once; the top ten hold roughly 31%.

The sample taken for sequencing was blood. The chain couples TRBV2 to TRBJ2-1; D is perhaps TRBD1 (6 bases). This sequence originates from a man younger than 40 with Graves' hyperthyroidism. CDR3 DNA sequence: TGTGCCAGCGGCAAAGATCGGACAGTTGACAATGAGCAGTTCTTC. Translation: CASGKDRTVDNEQFF.